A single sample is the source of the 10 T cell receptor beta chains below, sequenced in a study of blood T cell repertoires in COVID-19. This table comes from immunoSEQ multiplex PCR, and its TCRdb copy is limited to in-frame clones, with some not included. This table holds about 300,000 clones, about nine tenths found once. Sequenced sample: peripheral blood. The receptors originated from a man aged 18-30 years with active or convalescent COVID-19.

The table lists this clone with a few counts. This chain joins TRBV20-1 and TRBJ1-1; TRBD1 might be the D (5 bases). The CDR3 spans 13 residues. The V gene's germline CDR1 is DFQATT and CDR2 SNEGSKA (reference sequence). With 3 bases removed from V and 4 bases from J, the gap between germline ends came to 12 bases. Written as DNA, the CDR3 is TGCAGTGCTAGTACCCCCAGGGTCACTGAAGCTTTCTTT. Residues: CSASTPRVTEAFF.

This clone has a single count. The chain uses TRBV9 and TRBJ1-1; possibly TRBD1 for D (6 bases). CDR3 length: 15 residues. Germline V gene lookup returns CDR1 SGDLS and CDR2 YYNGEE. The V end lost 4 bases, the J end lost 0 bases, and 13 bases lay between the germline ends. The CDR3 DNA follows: TGTGCCAGCAGCCTTACGGGACACCTGAACACTGAAGCTTTCTTT. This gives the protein CASSLTGHLNTEAFF.

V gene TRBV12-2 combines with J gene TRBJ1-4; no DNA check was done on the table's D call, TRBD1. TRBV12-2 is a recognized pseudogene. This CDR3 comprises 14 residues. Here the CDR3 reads CASRSDRGRGKLFF. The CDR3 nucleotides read TGTGCAAGTCGCTCGGACAGGGGGCGCGGAAAACTGTTTTTT.

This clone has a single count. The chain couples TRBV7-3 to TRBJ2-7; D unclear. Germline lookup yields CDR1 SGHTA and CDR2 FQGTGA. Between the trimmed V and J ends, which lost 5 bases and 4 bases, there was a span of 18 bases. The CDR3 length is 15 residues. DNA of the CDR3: TGTGCCAGCAGCCCCTCAGCGCGACCTTTTTACGAGCAGTACTTC. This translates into CASSPSARPFYEQYF.

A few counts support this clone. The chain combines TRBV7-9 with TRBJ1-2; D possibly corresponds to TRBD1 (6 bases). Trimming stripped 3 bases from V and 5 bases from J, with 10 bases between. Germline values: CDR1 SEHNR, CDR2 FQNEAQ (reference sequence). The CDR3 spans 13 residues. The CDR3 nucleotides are TGTGCCAGCAGCTTTCCCGGGACATATGGCTACACCTTC. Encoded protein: CASSFPGTYGYTF. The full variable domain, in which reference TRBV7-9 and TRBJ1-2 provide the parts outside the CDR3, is DTGVSQNPRHKITKRGQNVTFRCDPISEHNRLYWYRQTLGQGPEFLTYFQNEAQLEKSRLLSDRFSAERPKGSFSTLEIQRTEQGDSAMYLCASSFPGTYGYTFGSGTRLTVV.

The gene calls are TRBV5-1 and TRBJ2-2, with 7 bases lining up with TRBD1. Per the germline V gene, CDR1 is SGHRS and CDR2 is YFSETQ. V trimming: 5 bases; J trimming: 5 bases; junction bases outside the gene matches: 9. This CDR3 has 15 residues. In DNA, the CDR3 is TGCGCCAGCAGGACTGGCAGGGGGTTTACCGGGGAGCTGTTTTTT. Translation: CASRTGRGFTGELFF.

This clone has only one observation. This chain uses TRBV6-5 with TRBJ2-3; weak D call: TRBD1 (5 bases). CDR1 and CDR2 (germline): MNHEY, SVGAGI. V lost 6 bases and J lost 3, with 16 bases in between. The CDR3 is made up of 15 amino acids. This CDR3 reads CASSPSGRVTDTQYF. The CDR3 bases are TGTGCCAGCAGCCCCTCGGGCAGGGTGACAGATACGCAGTATTTT.

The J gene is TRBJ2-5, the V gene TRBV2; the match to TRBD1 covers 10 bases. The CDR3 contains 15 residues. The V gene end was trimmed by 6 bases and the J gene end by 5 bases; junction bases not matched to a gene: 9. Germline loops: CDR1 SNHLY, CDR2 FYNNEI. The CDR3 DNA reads TGTGCCAGCAGGCCCAGACAGGGGGCGAGGGAGACCCAGTACTTC. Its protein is CASRPRQGARETQYF.

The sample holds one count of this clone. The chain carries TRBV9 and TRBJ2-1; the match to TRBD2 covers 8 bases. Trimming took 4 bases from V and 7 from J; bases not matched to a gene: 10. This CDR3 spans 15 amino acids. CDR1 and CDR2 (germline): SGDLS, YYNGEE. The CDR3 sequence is CASSSHSGIDNEQFF. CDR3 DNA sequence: TGTGCCAGCAGCTCGCATAGCGGGATAGATAATGAGCAGTTCTTC. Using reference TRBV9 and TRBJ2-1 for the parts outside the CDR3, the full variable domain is DSGVTQTPKHLITATGQRVTLRCSPRSGDLSVYWYQQSLDQGLQFLIQYYNGEERAKGNILERFSAQQFPDLHSELNLSSLELGDSALYFCASSSHSGIDNEQFFGPGTRLTVL.

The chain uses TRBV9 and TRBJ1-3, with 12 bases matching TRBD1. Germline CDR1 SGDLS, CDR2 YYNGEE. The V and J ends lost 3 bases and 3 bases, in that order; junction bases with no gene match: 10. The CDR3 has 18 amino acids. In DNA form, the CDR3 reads TGTGCCAGCAGCGGCGGAGCCGGGACAGGGGGCTATGGAAACACCATATATTTT. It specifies CASSGGAGTGGYGNTIYF.